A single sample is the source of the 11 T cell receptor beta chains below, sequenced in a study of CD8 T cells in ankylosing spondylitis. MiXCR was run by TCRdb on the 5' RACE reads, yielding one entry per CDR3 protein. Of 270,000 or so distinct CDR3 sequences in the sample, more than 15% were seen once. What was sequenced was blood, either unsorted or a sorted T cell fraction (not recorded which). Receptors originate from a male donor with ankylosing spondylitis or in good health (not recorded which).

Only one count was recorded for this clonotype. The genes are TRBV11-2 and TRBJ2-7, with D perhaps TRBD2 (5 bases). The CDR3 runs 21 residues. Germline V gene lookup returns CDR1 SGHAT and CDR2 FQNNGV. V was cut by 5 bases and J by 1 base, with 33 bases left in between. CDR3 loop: CASSPERTGIYLGGLSYEQYF. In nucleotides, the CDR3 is TGTGCCAGCAGCCCGGAACGTACCGGAATATACTTGGGCGGGCTATCCTACGAGCAGTACTTC.

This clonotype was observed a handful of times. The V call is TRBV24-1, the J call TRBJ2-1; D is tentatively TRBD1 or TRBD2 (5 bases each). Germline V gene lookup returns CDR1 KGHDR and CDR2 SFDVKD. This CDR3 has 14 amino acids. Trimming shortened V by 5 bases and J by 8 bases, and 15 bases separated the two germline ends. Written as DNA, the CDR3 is TGTGCCACCAGTGGTCGAGGGGATGTCGATGAGCAGTTCTTC. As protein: CATSGRGDVDEQFF.

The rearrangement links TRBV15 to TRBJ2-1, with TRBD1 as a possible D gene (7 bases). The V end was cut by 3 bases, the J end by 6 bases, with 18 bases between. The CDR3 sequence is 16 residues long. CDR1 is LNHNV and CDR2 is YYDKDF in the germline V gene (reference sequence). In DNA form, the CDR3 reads TGTGCCACCAGCAGGGCCAGGGGGGTAATGGGCAATGAGCAGTTCTTC. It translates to CATSRARGVMGNEQFF.

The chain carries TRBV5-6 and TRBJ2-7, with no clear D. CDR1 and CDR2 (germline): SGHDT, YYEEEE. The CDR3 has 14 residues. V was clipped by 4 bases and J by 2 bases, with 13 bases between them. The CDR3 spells CASSPGDPTYEQYF. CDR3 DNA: TGTGCCAGCAGCCCGGGCGACCCTACCTACGAGCAGTACTTC.

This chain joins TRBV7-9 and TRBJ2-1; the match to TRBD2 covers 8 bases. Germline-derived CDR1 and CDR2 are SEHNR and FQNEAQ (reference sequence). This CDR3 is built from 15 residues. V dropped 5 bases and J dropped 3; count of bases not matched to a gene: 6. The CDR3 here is CASSAAGVHYNEQFF. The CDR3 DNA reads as TGTGCCAGCAGCGCAGCGGGAGTTCACTACAATGAGCAGTTCTTC.

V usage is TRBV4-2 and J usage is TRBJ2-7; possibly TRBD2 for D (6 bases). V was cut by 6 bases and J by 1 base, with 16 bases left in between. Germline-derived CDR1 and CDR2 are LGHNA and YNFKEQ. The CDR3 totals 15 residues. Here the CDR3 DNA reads TGTGCCAGCAGATTCACTCGGGACTCTTCCTACGAGCAGTACTTC. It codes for CASRFTRDSSYEQYF.

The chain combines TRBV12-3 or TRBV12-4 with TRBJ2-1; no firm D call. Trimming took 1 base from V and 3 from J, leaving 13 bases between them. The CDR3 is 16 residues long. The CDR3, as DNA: TGTGCCAGCAGTTTAGACGGCGATCCCAGCTACAATGAGCAGTTCTTC. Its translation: CASSLDGDPSYNEQFF.

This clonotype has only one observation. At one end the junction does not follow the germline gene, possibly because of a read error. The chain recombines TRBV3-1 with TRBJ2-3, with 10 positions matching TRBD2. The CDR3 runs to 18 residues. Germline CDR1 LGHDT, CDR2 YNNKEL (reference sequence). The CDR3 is CATSQALTSGLGTDTQYF. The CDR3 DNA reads TGTGCCACCAGCCAAGCCCTGACTAGCGGGTTGGGCACAGATACGCAGTATTTT.

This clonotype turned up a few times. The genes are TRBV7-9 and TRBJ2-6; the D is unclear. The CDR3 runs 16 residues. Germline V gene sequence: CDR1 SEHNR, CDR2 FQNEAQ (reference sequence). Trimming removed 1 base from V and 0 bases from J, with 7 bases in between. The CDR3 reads CASSLVQYSGANVLTF. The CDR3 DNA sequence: TGTGCCAGCAGCTTAGTGCAGTACTCTGGGGCCAACGTCCTGACTTTC.

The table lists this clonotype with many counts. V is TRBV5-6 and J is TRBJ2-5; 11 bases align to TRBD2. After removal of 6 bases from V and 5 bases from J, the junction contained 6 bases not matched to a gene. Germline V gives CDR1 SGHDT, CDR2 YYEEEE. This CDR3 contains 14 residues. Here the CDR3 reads CASTPGLAEETQYF. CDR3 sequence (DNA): TGTGCCAGCACCCCGGGACTAGCGGAGGAGACCCAGTACTTC.

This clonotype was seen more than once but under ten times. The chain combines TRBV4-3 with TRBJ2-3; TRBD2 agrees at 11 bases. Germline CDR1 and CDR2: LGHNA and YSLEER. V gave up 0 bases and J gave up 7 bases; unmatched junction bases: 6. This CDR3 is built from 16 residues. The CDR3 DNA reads TGCGCCAGCAGCCAAGATATGGCTAGCGGGAGGCATACGCAGTATTTT. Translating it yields CASSQDMASGRHTQYF.